A single T cell receptor (beta chain) is shown here with its context. The data stem from a study of blood T cell repertoires in COVID-19. Generated by immunoSEQ multiplex PCR, the TCRdb table keeps only in-frame clones and is missing some. In the table there are about 240,000 clones, about 90% of which are singletons. The CDR3 has 13 amino acids. Germline V gives CDR1 MNHNY, CDR2 SVGAGI (reference sequence). The V gene lost 6 bases and the J gene lost 3 bases, with 12 bases spanning the gap. The sample comprised PBMCs or T cells enriched from blood (not recorded which). The chain joins TRBV6-6 to TRBJ2-7, with D perhaps matching TRBD2 (6 bases). The origin of this receptor is a woman aged 40 to 50 with acute COVID-19. CDR3 bases: TGTGCCAGCAGCTCGCCGGGAGACTACGAGCAGTACTTC. Translation: CASSSPGDYEQYF.